The rows below give T cell receptor beta chains drawn from one sample of a study of T cells after yellow fever vaccination. TCRdb reanalysed the 5' RACE reads using MiXCR and keeps one entry per CDR3 protein. There are a few hundred thousand distinct CDR3 sequences in the sample; approximately 4.5% occur only once, and roughly a fifth lies in the top ten. Here the sequenced sample was PBMCs, taken 15 days after the yellow fever booster vaccination. Receptor source: a man younger than 35 who received the YFV17D yellow fever vaccine. The CDR3 runs from the conserved cysteine through the conserved F or W. D genes are given only for firm matches. Some rows have no size entry. The others give once, few or many, or a class for an expanded clone.

CDR3nt: TGCGCCAGCAGCCAAGCCGCAGGCGGGGACACTGAAGCTTTCTTT
CDR3aa: CASSQAAGGDTEAFF
j_gene: TRBJ1-1
abundance: -
v_gene: TRBV4-1
d_gene: -

CDR3nt: TGTGCCAGCAGCCAAGAGGCGGGTTTCGGGGGGCGCACAGATACGCAGTATTTT
CDR3aa: CASSQEAGFGGRTDTQYF
j_gene: TRBJ2-3
abundance: -
v_gene: TRBV4-2
d_gene: -

CDR3nt: TGTGCCAGCAGTTTAGGGGACAGGATCCCAGATGAGCAGTTCTTC
CDR3aa: CASSLGDRIPDEQFF
j_gene: TRBJ2-1
abundance: -
v_gene: TRBV27
d_gene: TRBD1

CDR3nt: TGTGCCAGCAGCTTAACAGACACCGGGGAGCTGTTTTTT
CDR3aa: CASSLTDTGELFF
j_gene: TRBJ2-2
abundance: -
v_gene: TRBV7-3
d_gene: -

CDR3nt: TGCAGTGCCGCTAGACCCCCAGATACGCAGTATTTT
CDR3aa: CSAARPPDTQYF
j_gene: TRBJ2-3
abundance: many
v_gene: TRBV20-1
d_gene: -

CDR3nt: TGCGCCAGCAGTACAAGTAATAATTCACCCCTCCACTTT
CDR3aa: CASSTSNNSPLHF
j_gene: TRBJ1-6
abundance: -
v_gene: TRBV10-2
d_gene: -

CDR3nt: TGTGCCAGCAGTTTACGCGCGGGAGAGAATTCACCCCTCCACTTT
CDR3aa: CASSLRAGENSPLHF
j_gene: TRBJ1-6
abundance: -
v_gene: TRBV12-3/TRBV12-4
d_gene: -

CDR3nt: TGTGCCAGCAGTGAATTTGATACGCAGTATTTT
CDR3aa: CASSEFDTQYF
j_gene: TRBJ2-3
abundance: many
v_gene: TRBV25-1
d_gene: -

CDR3nt: TGCGCCAGCAGAAACACAGGGAATAACTATGGCTACACCTTC
CDR3aa: CASRNTGNNYGYTF
j_gene: TRBJ1-2
abundance: -
v_gene: TRBV5-1
d_gene: -

CDR3nt: TGTGCCAGCAGCTCGGACAGGGGCCTCTACGAGCAGTACTTC
CDR3aa: CASSSDRGLYEQYF
j_gene: TRBJ2-7
abundance: few
v_gene: TRBV7-2
d_gene: TRBD1

CDR3nt: TGTGCCAGCAGCCCCGACAGGGCGGGGAACTATGGCTACACCTTC
CDR3aa: CASSPDRAGNYGYTF
j_gene: TRBJ1-2
abundance: few
v_gene: TRBV6-1
d_gene: TRBD1

CDR3nt: TGTGCCAGCAGTTTAAGACCCACAGGGGGCGATGGCTACACCTTC
CDR3aa: CASSLRPTGGDGYTF
j_gene: TRBJ1-2
abundance: -
v_gene: TRBV6-5
d_gene: TRBD1

CDR3nt: TGTGCCAGCACCCAGGGGGGGAACGAGCAGTACTTC
CDR3aa: CASTQGGNEQYF
j_gene: TRBJ2-7
abundance: many
v_gene: TRBV12-3/TRBV12-4
d_gene: -

CDR3nt: TGTGCCAGCAGCTTCGGGACAGGGGAAATCTATGGCTACACCTTC
CDR3aa: CASSFGTGEIYGYTF
j_gene: TRBJ1-2
abundance: -
v_gene: TRBV5-4
d_gene: TRBD1

CDR3nt: TGCGCCAGCAAGGCGGGGGGTTACACAGATACGCAGTATTTT
CDR3aa: CASKAGGYTDTQYF
j_gene: TRBJ2-3
abundance: many
v_gene: TRBV5-1
d_gene: TRBD2

CDR3nt: TGTGCCAGCAGCTCCCCGGCGGGGGCTGGCTACACCTTC
CDR3aa: CASSSPAGAGYTF
j_gene: TRBJ1-2
abundance: -
v_gene: TRBV3-1
d_gene: -

CDR3nt: TGCAGTTCCCGGGGGGCCGGAGATACGCAGTATTTT
CDR3aa: CSSRGAGDTQYF
j_gene: TRBJ2-3
abundance: many
v_gene: TRBV20-1
d_gene: -

CDR3nt: TGCAGTGCTCCCGGACTAGTAGCCGAGCAGTACTTC
CDR3aa: CSAPGLVAEQYF
j_gene: TRBJ2-7
abundance: few
v_gene: TRBV20-1
d_gene: TRBD2

CDR3nt: TGTGCCAGCAGCTTATCGTGGGACACGAGCTCCTACGAGCAGTACTTC
CDR3aa: CASSLSWDTSSYEQYF
j_gene: TRBJ2-7
abundance: many
v_gene: TRBV7-2
d_gene: -

CDR3nt: TGCAGTGCTTCCAACACAGGGGTACCCTACAATGAGCAGTTCTTC
CDR3aa: CSASNTGVPYNEQFF
j_gene: TRBJ2-1
abundance: -
v_gene: TRBV20-1
d_gene: TRBD1

CDR3nt: TGTGCCAGTAACTCAGGGTCTTCTTTCACCGGGGAGCTGTTTTTT
CDR3aa: CASNSGSSFTGELFF
j_gene: TRBJ2-2
abundance: many
v_gene: TRBV19
d_gene: -

CDR3nt: TGTGCCAGCAGCCAGGACAGGGGAAAAGAGACCCAGTACTTC
CDR3aa: CASSQDRGKETQYF
j_gene: TRBJ2-5
abundance: many
v_gene: TRBV7-2
d_gene: TRBD1

CDR3nt: TGTGCCAGCAGCGCCCGACAGGGGGAGGAGGAAAAACTGTTTTTT
CDR3aa: CASSARQGEEEKLFF
j_gene: TRBJ1-4
abundance: many
v_gene: TRBV7-2
d_gene: TRBD1